One sample yielded the 7 T cell receptor beta chains listed below, sequenced in a study of cytomegalovirus exposure and HLA in healthy donors. This PCR relied on a set of 60 Vbeta primers and 13 Jbeta primers. TCRdb's table, derived via immunoSEQ multiplex PCR, lists solely in-frame clones and lacks some. The sample carries 200,000 to 250,000 clones, 60% to 85% recorded once. The specimen was PBMCs. These receptor sequences come from a man aged 40-49 years in good health and CMV-seronegative.

The rearrangement joins TRBV11-2 to TRBJ1-5; TRBD1 aligns across 8 bases. V was clipped by 5 bases and J by 10 bases; unmatched bases: 7. The CDR3 sequence is 13 residues long. CDR1 and CDR2 (germline): SGHAT, FQNNGV. The CDR3, as DNA: TGTGCCAGCAGCGAATCCGGGACAGGCCCCCAGCATTTT. Amino acid sequence: CASSESGTGPQHF.

V gene TRBV18 combines with J gene TRBJ2-2; 7 bases fit TRBD1. From germline, CDR1 is KGHSH and CDR2 LQKENI. This CDR3 has 15 amino acids. The junction had 8 bases not matched to a gene; V was cut back by 2 bases and J by 8 bases. The DNA of the CDR3 is TGTGCCAGCTCACCAACAGGGGTCTCCACTGGGGAGCTGTTTTTT. Residues: CASSPTGVSTGELFF.

The chain has TRBV19 and TRBJ1-1, with D unresolved. CDR3 length equals 11 residues. With 3 bases removed from V and 7 bases from J, the gap between germline ends came to 6 bases. The germline V gene encodes CDR1 LNHDA and CDR2 SQIVND (reference sequence). For the CDR3, the DNA is TGTGCCAGTAGTATCGGGAGTGAAGCTTTCTTT. Its protein is CASSIGSEAFF. Complete variable domain (other parts from reference TRBV19 and TRBJ1-1): DGGITQSPKYLFRKEGQNVTLSCEQNLNHDAMYWYRQDPGQGLRLIYYSQIVNDFQKGDIAEGYSVSREKKESFPLTVTSAQKNPTAFYLCASSIGSEAFFGQGTRLTVV.

This chain connects TRBV13 to TRBJ1-5, with a possible D match to TRBD1 (6 bases). The CDR3 has 14 amino acids. V was shortened by 5 bases and J by 1 base, with 9 bases between the two germline ends. Germline CDR1 PRHDT, CDR2 FYEKMQ (reference sequence). The CDR3 loop reads CASSKGQSNQPQHF. In nucleotides, the CDR3 is TGTGCCAGCAGCAAAGGACAGAGCAATCAGCCCCAGCATTTT.

The chain links TRBV2 to TRBJ2-7; 7 nucleotides line up with TRBD1. From germline, CDR1 is SNHLY and CDR2 FYNNEI. The CDR3 contains 13 residues. J lost 2 bases, V lost 7 bases, and 5 bases had no gene match. Here the CDR3 reads CASKTGPTYEQYF. The CDR3 nucleotides read TGTGCCAGCAAGACAGGGCCTACCTACGAGCAGTACTTC.

The chain recombines TRBV2 with TRBJ1-5; D is unresolved. The CDR3 sequence is 16 residues long. In germline, CDR1 is SNHLY, CDR2 FYNNEI. The V end lost 1 base, the J end lost 4 bases, and 14 bases lay between the germline ends. The CDR3 DNA sequence: TGTGCCAGCAGTGAAGGACGGGGTGCATTAAATCAGCCCCAGCATTTT. The encoded protein is CASSEGRGALNQPQHF.

V usage is TRBV5-5 and J usage is TRBJ1-1; TRBD1 is a possible D gene (5 bases). In germline, CDR1 is SGHKS, CDR2 YYEKEE (reference sequence). Trimming took off 4 bases at V and 2 bases at J, with 9 bases between the two ends. The CDR3 has 13 amino acids. The CDR3 sequence: CASSVGQNTEAFF. DNA of the CDR3: TGTGCCAGCAGCGTAGGACAAAACACTGAAGCTTTCTTT.